Listed below are T cell receptor beta chains from one sample, sequenced in a study of human T cells and chemical hapten exposure. From the RACE reads, TCRdb called clonotypes with MiXCR, one entry per CDR3 protein. The sample has tens of thousands of distinct CDR3 sequences; 9.3% are singletons. The sequences come from whole blood, collected in connection with sensitization to the hapten diphenylcyclopropenone (DPC). These receptors all come from a woman between 35 and 50 years old with alopecia areata. Some clones in this sample may be carry-over from other donors' samples. Each CDR3 is given without its conserved first and last residue. A D gene is named only where the DNA matches it firmly. A clone size is listed for some rows: how often the clone was seen (once, few, many), or a class if it is expanded.

clone_size v_call cdr3_length d_call cdr3_aa
. TRBV6-2/TRBV6-3 12 . ASTYLVADYGYT
few TRBV7-9 11 . ASSPDGDTVYT
many TRBV9 13 . ASSAFRGAETEAF
. TRBV5-1 16 TRBD1 ASRLTGTGGSGGYGYT
many TRBV7-2 11 . ASSLGGANEQF
few TRBV7-2 13 . ASSLDSRGGEKLF
few TRBV4-3 13 . ASSQVVSYNSPLH
. TRBV28 11 . ASSPQGYSPLH
many TRBV12-3/TRBV12-4 12 . ASSPWGYAEKLF
. TRBV12-3/TRBV12-4 11 TRBD1 ASSFRQGDEQF
. TRBV7-9 12 . ASSLRGADQPQH
many TRBV9 13 . ASSVEGGSGNTIY
. TRBV29-1 12 TRBD1 SVGTGTAPYEQY
. TRBV7-9 10 . ASSFNTGELF
. TRBV7-2 13 . ASSSSDVISYGYT
few TRBV28 13 . ASSLYGGPWTEAF
many TRBV28 14 . ASSQPSNPSTDTQY
many TRBV9 13 . ASSVVNSANYGYT
few TRBV3-1 12 . AIPHGSSGNTIY
many TRBV7-5 17 . ISVPEAPAGTPFTDTQY
many TRBV20-1 10 TRBD1 SAPRTGDEQY
. TRBV5-1 16 . ASSSRPRGQWDNSPLH
many TRBV2 10 . ASREGSYEQF
few TRBV6-6 12 . ASNPKGLPYEQY
few TRBV6-5 12 TRBD1 ASSSDRGLQTQY
many TRBV4-3 11 . ASSPIRANEQF
few TRBV7-6 10 . ASSHEPDTQY
many TRBV5-4 13 TRBD1 ASSLEQGATDTQY
many TRBV6-6 10 . ASRNTAYGYT
many TRBV13 14 TRBD1 ASSPPDRGVQETQY
many TRBV2 12 . ASSARERGQPQH